The text below deals with one TCR beta chain. This CDR3 is built from 13 residues. Germline V gene lookup returns CDR1 SGHAT and CDR2 FQNNGV. V shed 6 bases, J shed 5 bases, and the junction held 6 bases outside the gene matches. The source of the sample is a study of blood T cell repertoires in COVID-19. Measured with immunoSEQ multiplex PCR; TCRdb has only the in-frame clones, and not every one. This table holds some 450,000 clones, over 85% found once. Sequencing used peripheral blood. This sequence originates from a man aged 18 to 30 with COVID-19, enrolled during active disease. The V gene is TRBV11-2, the J gene TRBJ2-5, with 7 bases matching TRBD1. CDR3: CASRRQGEETQYF. CDR3 nucleotides: TGTGCCAGCAGACGACAGGGCGAGGAGACCCAGTACTTC.